This TCR beta chain emerged from a study of shared clonotypes between healthy human individuals. Deep was the level at which the assay was run. The assay was immunoSEQ multiplex PCR, and TCRdb's table has in-frame clones only and misses some. This sample has roughly 2,000,000 clones, with approximately 94% found just once. Naive CD8 cells were CD45RO-negative, positively selected for CCR7, excluding terminally differentiated effector memory CD45RA+ cells. The V gene's germline CDR1 is MGHRA and CDR2 YSYEKL. V gave up 1 base and J gave up 8 bases, with 6 bases separating them. The CDR3 is made up of 12 amino acids.

The TCR originated in a man between 18 and 35 years old in good health. Sequencing input: naive CD8+ T cells sorted from blood. The rearrangement uses TRBV4-1 and TRBJ2-1; unclear D gene. The CDR3 coding sequence is TGCGCCAGCAGCCAAGGTACCGATGAGCAGTTCTTC. Protein product: CASSQGTDEQFF.